These 30 T cell receptor beta chains originate from one sample sequenced in a study of CD8 T cells in Susac syndrome. The RNA input was about 0.5 to 1 ug, and it was reverse transcribed with random hexamers. TCRdb reanalysed the immunoSEQ multiplex PCR reads using MiXCR and keeps one entry per CDR3 protein. The profile shows over 200,000 distinct CDR3 sequences, around 93% of them singletons. The sequenced sample consisted of CD4+ T cells from PBMCs. These receptors were obtained from a human donor with multiple sclerosis.

The rearrangement uses TRBV20-1 and TRBJ1-4; 7 bases fit TRBD1. CDR3 length equals 15 residues. Per germline, CDR1 DFQATT and CDR2 SNEGSKA (reference sequence). V shed 6 bases, J shed 6 bases, and the junction held 13 bases outside the gene matches. CDR3 residues: CSARGRQGGDEKLFF. The CDR3 DNA sequence: TGCAGTGCGCGAGGGAGACAGGGAGGGGATGAAAAACTGTTTTTT.

This chain joins TRBV4-2 and TRBJ1-3, with unresolved D. The length of the CDR3 is 15 residues. Germline-derived CDR1 and CDR2 are LGHNA and YNFKEQ. Trimming removed 0 bases at V and 10 bases at J, with 16 bases between. The DNA for the CDR3 is TGTGCCAGCAGCCAAGATCCCTTTGGTGAGCCGACCATATATTTT. This translates into CASSQDPFGEPTIYF.

This rearrangement joins TRBV19 to TRBJ2-1, with 8 bases matching TRBD1. The CDR3 length is 16 residues. Looked up from germline, CDR1 is LNHDA and CDR2 is SQIVND (reference sequence). V trimming: 6 bases; J trimming: 2 bases; junction bases outside the gene matches: 9. The CDR3, as DNA: TGTGCCAGTAGCAGGACGACAGGGGACCCCTACAATGAGCAGTTCTTC. Its translation: CASSRTTGDPYNEQFF.

Here the CDR3 reads CASGLVTQGRGSYEQYF. The CDR3 DNA reads as TGTGCTAGTGGTTTGGTCACACAGGGTAGGGGATCCTACGAGCAGTACTTC. The rearrangement links TRBV12-5 to TRBJ2-7; a weak D match, TRBD1 (6 bases). Germline CDR1 and CDR2: LGHNT and FRNRAP. Trimming removed 0 bases from V and 1 base from J, with 16 bases in between. This CDR3 region has 17 residues.

The chain is built from TRBV30 and TRBJ2-2; D call uncertain. V gave up 0 bases and J gave up 8 bases, with 7 bases separating them. The CDR3 sequence is 12 residues long. Germline-derived CDR1 and CDR2 are GTSNPN and SVGIG (reference sequence). CDR3 sequence: CAWSVATGELFF. The CDR3 region has the DNA TGTGCCTGGAGTGTAGCAACGGGGGAGCTGTTTTTT.

CDR3 in amino acids: CASSVDLATTDTQYF. Here the CDR3 DNA reads TGTGCCAGCAGCGTCGATCTAGCTACCACAGATACGCAGTATTTT. V gene TRBV9 combines with J gene TRBJ2-3, with D possibly TRBD2 on 5 matching bases. CDR3 size: 15 residues. Germline V CDR1 and CDR2: SGDLS, YYNGEE. The V end lost 2 bases, the J end lost 2 bases, and 12 bases lay between the germline ends.

The chain recombines TRBV28 with TRBJ2-5; 8 bases line up with TRBD2. Per the germline V gene, CDR1 is MDHEN and CDR2 is SYDVKM. V trimming: 5 bases; J trimming: 5 bases; junction bases outside the gene matches: 4. The CDR3 extends over 13 amino acids. CDR3 in amino acids: CASSDSGVETQYF. CDR3 bases: TGTGCCAGCAGTGATAGCGGGGTTGAGACCCAGTACTTC.

The chain employs TRBV3-1 and TRBJ2-3; TRBD2 is a possible D gene (6 bases). CDR1 LGHDT and CDR2 YNNKEL come from the germline V gene (reference sequence). The CDR3 is 15 amino acids. The V end lost 2 bases, the J end lost 1 base, and 10 bases lay between the germline ends. CDR3 protein: CASSQPPGGTDTQYF. In nucleotides, the CDR3 is TGTGCCAGCAGCCAACCTCCGGGGGGCACAGATACGCAGTATTTT.

This chain links TRBV7-2 with TRBJ2-5, with 8 bases that match TRBD1. CDR1 SGHTA and CDR2 FQGNSA come from the germline V gene. V was clipped by 4 bases and J by 4 bases; unmatched bases: 8. There are 15 residues in the CDR3. The CDR3, as DNA: TGTGCCAGCAGCTCGACAGGGGTAGAAAGAGAGACCCAGTACTTC. Protein sequence: CASSSTGVERETQYF.

The chain uses TRBV29-1 and TRBJ1-1; the match to TRBD1 covers 7 bases. This CDR3 is 11 amino acids long. The trim removed 7 bases at V and 8 bases at J, leaving 7 bases unmatched. Per the germline V gene, CDR1 is SQVTM and CDR2 is ANQGSEA. CDR3 nucleotide sequence: TGCAGCGGAACCACAGGGGCAGAAGCTTTCTTT. Protein sequence: CSGTTGAEAFF.

The CDR3 DNA reads TGCAGTGCGAACATACAGGGAGGAACTGAAGCTTTCTTT. It translates to CSANIQGGTEAFF. The rearrangement links TRBV20-1 to TRBJ1-1; possible D gene TRBD1, 6 bases. CDR3 length equals 13 residues. Germline V gene sequence: CDR1 DFQATT, CDR2 SNEGSKA (reference sequence). Deletions cut 6 bases from V and 5 bases from J, with 16 bases between.

The CDR3 DNA reads as TGTGCCAGCAGCGTAGAGGCAGGAGCCGGCTACACCTTC. Amino acids: CASSVEAGAGYTF. The genes are TRBV9 and TRBJ1-2; no definite D call. Germline V gene lookup returns CDR1 SGDLS and CDR2 YYNGEE. This CDR3 is built from 13 residues. Trimming left V 0 bases short and J 8 bases short, with 11 bases between. The full variable domain, its missing parts supplied by reference TRBV9 and TRBJ1-2, is DSGVTQTPKHLITATGQRVTLRCSPRSGDLSVYWYQQSLDQGLQFLIQYYNGEERAKGNILERFSAQQFPDLHSELNLSSLELGDSALYFCASSVEAGAGYTFGSGTRLTVV.

This clonotype was observed a single time. The CDR3 region has the DNA TGCAGTGCTAACAGCGGGCCTCGCACAGATACGCAGTATTTT. Translation gives CSANSGPRTDTQYF. The V call is TRBV20-1, the J call TRBJ2-3, with D possibly TRBD2 on 6 matching bases. Germline V CDR1 and CDR2: DFQATT, SNEGSKA (reference sequence). The V end lost 4 bases, the J end lost 1 base, and 12 bases lay between the germline ends. The CDR3 runs to 14 residues.

V is TRBV3-1 and J is TRBJ1-2; D is unclear. CDR3 length: 16 amino acids. Between the trimmed V and J ends, which lost 0 bases and 4 bases, there was a span of 15 bases. CDR1 and CDR2 (germline): LGHDT, YNNKEL (reference sequence). Here the CDR3 DNA reads TGTGCCAGCAGCCAAGATGTCCTGACCCCCCTCTATGGCTACACCTTC. It codes for CASSQDVLTPLYGYTF.

The rearrangement uses TRBV7-2 and TRBJ2-5, with 8 bases that match TRBD2. Germline CDR1 and CDR2: SGHTA and FQGNSA. J gave up 6 bases and V 1 base, and 4 bases lay outside the gene matches. The CDR3 spans 14 residues. The CDR3 spells CASSLEGGGQTQYF. As DNA, the CDR3 is TGTGCCAGCAGCTTAGAGGGCGGGGGGCAGACCCAGTACTTC.

The genes are TRBV2 and TRBJ1-6; 10 nucleotides line up with TRBD1. Trimming at V came to 6 bases and at J to 9 bases, leaving 8 bases not matched to a gene. Germline-derived CDR1 and CDR2 are SNHLY and FYNNEI. This CDR3 has 15 residues. CDR3 sequence (DNA): TGTGCCAGCAGCTTGGGACAGGGGATGGGTTCACCCCTCCACTTT. It is translated as CASSLGQGMGSPLHF.

The CDR3 nucleotides are TGTGCCTGGGGGTCGGGGGGGCCGACAGAGACCCAGTACTTC. It translates to CAWGSGGPTETQYF. The chain combines TRBV30 with TRBJ2-5, with 8 bases that match TRBD2. V trimming: 5 bases; J trimming: 4 bases; junction bases outside the gene matches: 9. The CDR3 spans 14 residues. The V gene's germline CDR1 is GTSNPN and CDR2 SVGIG (reference sequence).

This chain connects TRBV3-1 to TRBJ1-1; perhaps TRBD1 as D (6 bases). The CDR3 length is 15 residues. Trimming removed 4 bases at V and 0 bases at J, with 12 bases between. Germline V gene data show CDR1 as LGHDT and CDR2 as YNNKEL (reference sequence). The CDR3 sequence: CASSPPGAVNTEAFF. The CDR3 coding sequence is TGTGCCAGCAGCCCGCCGGGGGCGGTGAACACTGAAGCTTTCTTT.

The rearrangement uses TRBV30 and TRBJ1-1; TRBD1 matches at 11 bases. Trimming cost V 1 base and J 1 base; bases outside gene matches: 2. Germline V gene data show CDR1 as GTSNPN and CDR2 as SVGIG (reference sequence). The CDR3 has 15 amino acids. For the CDR3, the DNA is TGTGCCTGGAGTGCGGACAGGGGGCCGAACACTGAAGCTTTCTTT. This translates into CAWSADRGPNTEAFF.

This chain connects TRBV27 to TRBJ1-5; a possible D gene is TRBD1 (5 bases). V lost 8 bases and J 1 base, leaving 12 bases between the germline ends. Germline V CDR1 and CDR2: MNHEY, SMNVEV (reference sequence). This CDR3 has 14 amino acids. The CDR3 region has the DNA TGTGCCAGCGGCACCAGGGTGAGCAATCAGCCCCAGCATTTT. It codes for CASGTRVSNQPQHF.

The V and J genes are TRBV7-9 and TRBJ1-2; TRBD1 matches at 9 bases. J gave up 7 bases and V 3 bases, and 6 bases lay outside the gene matches. Germline CDR1 and CDR2: SEHNR and FQNEAQ (reference sequence). The CDR3 totals 14 residues. The CDR3 DNA follows: TGTGCCAGCAGCTTCCGGGACAGGGAGTTTGGCTACACCTTC. Translated: CASSFRDREFGYTF.

The rearrangement joins TRBV30 to TRBJ1-1; 8 bases line up with TRBD1. Trimming cost V 0 bases and J 1 base; bases outside gene matches: 1. The CDR3 consists of 14 residues. Looked up from germline, CDR1 is GTSNPN and CDR2 is SVGIG (reference sequence). As DNA, the CDR3 is TGTGCCTGGAGTGTAGGACAGGGGAACACTGAAGCTTTCTTT. Residues: CAWSVGQGNTEAFF.

The DNA of the CDR3 is TGTGCCAGCAGCCAAGATCGATATCCAGCGGGACCGGTGGGAGATACGCAGTATTTT. It translates to CASSQDRYPAGPVGDTQYF. The J gene is TRBJ2-3, the V gene TRBV3-1; 7 nucleotides align to TRBD2. The ends lost 0 bases at V and 5 bases at J; junction bases unmatched: 17. Germline-derived CDR1 and CDR2 are LGHDT and YNNKEL (reference sequence). The CDR3 has 19 amino acids.

In its sample, this clonotype was seen once. This rearrangement joins TRBV25-1 to TRBJ2-3; the match to TRBD2 covers 8 bases. The CDR3 contains 17 residues. V lost 5 bases and J lost 2; bases outside the gene matches: 12. The germline V gene encodes CDR1 MGHDK and CDR2 SYGVNS. The CDR3 region has the DNA TGTGCCAGCAGTCCCCCCCTGGCGGGGGGTTACACAGATACGCAGTATTTT. This codes for CASSPPLAGGYTDTQYF.

The CDR3 here is CAWSPDRGRWGYTF. Written as DNA, the CDR3 is TGTGCCTGGTCACCGGACAGGGGGCGATGGGGCTACACCTTC. This rearrangement joins TRBV30 to TRBJ1-2, with 11 bases matching TRBD1. This CDR3 is built from 14 residues. Germline V gene lookup returns CDR1 GTSNPN and CDR2 SVGIG (reference sequence). The V segment lost 5 bases and the J segment 8 bases; nucleotides outside the gene matches: 10.

The rearrangement links TRBV3-1 to TRBJ2-2; TRBD1 matches at 9 bases. Per germline, CDR1 LGHDT and CDR2 YNNKEL (reference sequence). This CDR3 is built from 15 residues. The trim removed 3 bases at V and 6 bases at J, leaving 5 bases unmatched. CDR3 sequence reads: CASSQRQGVSGELFF. For the CDR3, the DNA is TGTGCCAGCAGCCAGAGACAGGGGGTATCCGGGGAGCTGTTTTTT.

Note on this clonotype: The junction does not match germline at one end; this may be a read error. This chain connects TRBV29-1 to TRBJ2-5; the match to TRBD1 covers 7 bases. Germline CDR1 SQVTM, CDR2 ANQGSEA. This CDR3 has 14 residues. In DNA form, the CDR3 reads TGCAGCGTCGAAGGGGGCGCTTTATGGGAGACCCAGTACTTC. It encodes CSVEGGALWETQYF.

This CDR3 reads CASGRQTTGTEETQYF. Here the CDR3 DNA reads TGTGCCAGCGGCCGTCAAACCACCGGGACAGAAGAGACCCAGTACTTC. The rearrangement uses TRBV12-3 or TRBV12-4 and TRBJ2-5; 7 bases align to TRBD1. V dropped 8 bases and J dropped 3; count of bases not matched to a gene: 15. The CDR3 spans 16 residues.

This rearrangement joins TRBV3-1 to TRBJ1-2; 8 bases map to TRBD1. V gave up 5 bases and J gave up 7 bases; unmatched junction bases: 15. CDR3 length: 16 amino acids. Germline V CDR1 and CDR2: LGHDT, YNNKEL (reference sequence). The CDR3 region has the DNA TGTGCCAGCAGCTTGCGGACAGGGAGAGGTAGTGGTGGCTACACCTTC. As protein: CASSLRTGRGSGGYTF.

The chain is built from TRBV5-1 and TRBJ2-5, with D unresolved. Germline CDR1 is SGHRS and CDR2 is YFSETQ. The CDR3 length is 13 residues. V was cut by 4 bases and J by 5 bases, with 12 bases left in between. The CDR3 DNA reads as TGCGCCAGCAGCGCGACCGTGAGTGAGACCCAGTACTTC. As protein: CASSATVSETQYF. The full variable domain, completed using reference TRBV5-1 and TRBJ2-5, is KAGVTQTPRYLIKTRGQQVTLSCSPISGHRSVSWYQQTPGQGLQFLFEYFSETQRNKGNFPGRFSGRQFSNSRSEMNVSTLELGDSALYLCASSATVSETQYFGPGTRLLVL.